The rows below give T cell receptor beta chains drawn from one sample of a study of T cells in Graves' hyperthyroidism and ophthalmopathy. TCRdb reanalysed the multiplex PCR reads using MiXCR and keeps one entry per CDR3 protein. The data show fewer than 900,000 distinct CDR3 sequences, about 15% seen once. The source material was blood. All receptors derive from a young man with Graves' hyperthyroidism. The CDR3 runs from the conserved cysteine through the conserved F or W. D genes are given only for firm matches. Size values are once, few and many counts, or a class for expanded clones, and some rows have none.

clone_size: many; j_call: TRBJ2-1; cdr3_length: 13; v_call: TRBV30; d_call: .; cdr3_nt: TGTGCCTGGGTGACTGCCCCGTACAATGAGCAGTTCTTC; cdr3_aa: CAWVTAPYNEQFF
clone_size: few; j_call: TRBJ1-4; cdr3_length: 17; v_call: TRBV7-9; d_call: .; cdr3_nt: TGTGCCAGCAGCTTAGAAGGGACACTCGCAACTAATGAAAAACTGTTTTTT; cdr3_aa: CASSLEGTLATNEKLFF
clone_size: many; j_call: TRBJ2-7; cdr3_length: 14; v_call: TRBV2; d_call: .; cdr3_nt: TGTGCCAGCAGCAAAAGCGGAGGACGGTACGAGCAGTACTTC; cdr3_aa: CASSKSGGRYEQYF
clone_size: many; j_call: TRBJ2-2; cdr3_length: 16; v_call: TRBV11-2; d_call: TRBD2; cdr3_nt: TGTGCCAGCAGCTCTTGGACTAGCGGGAACACCGGGGAGCTGTTTTTT; cdr3_aa: CASSSWTSGNTGELFF
clone_size: few; j_call: TRBJ1-6; cdr3_length: 15; v_call: TRBV25-1; d_call: .; cdr3_nt: TGTGCCAGCAGTGAAGCGGCGGGAAATAATTCACCCCTCCACTTT; cdr3_aa: CASSEAAGNNSPLHF
clone_size: .; j_call: TRBJ2-5; cdr3_length: 14; v_call: TRBV20-1; d_call: TRBD1; cdr3_nt: TGCAGTGCTACCCAGGACAGGGGGCGTGAGACCCAGTACTTC; cdr3_aa: CSATQDRGRETQYF
clone_size: .; j_call: TRBJ2-6; cdr3_length: 16; v_call: TRBV4-1; d_call: .; cdr3_nt: TGCGCCAGCAGCCAAGAGAGGGGTTTCGGGGCCAACGTCCTGACTTTC; cdr3_aa: CASSQERGFGANVLTF
clone_size: many; j_call: TRBJ2-7; cdr3_length: 14; v_call: TRBV20-1; d_call: TRBD2; cdr3_nt: TGCAGTGCTACCTCCACTAGCGGGAGCGTCGAGCAGTACTTC; cdr3_aa: CSATSTSGSVEQYF
clone_size: many; j_call: TRBJ2-1; cdr3_length: 18; v_call: TRBV20-1; d_call: TRBD2; cdr3_nt: TGCAGTGCTACGAGTACTGCCGGGACTAGCCTGTCCTACAATGAGCAGTTCTTC; cdr3_aa: CSATSTAGTSLSYNEQFF
clone_size: .; j_call: TRBJ1-5; cdr3_length: 14; v_call: TRBV18; d_call: .; cdr3_nt: TGTGCCAGCTCACCAGCGGAGGGGAGACAGCCCCAGCATTTT; cdr3_aa: CASSPAEGRQPQHF
clone_size: many; j_call: TRBJ2-1; cdr3_length: 14; v_call: TRBV11-2; d_call: .; cdr3_nt: TGTGCCAGCTATGGCGGGACTGGCTCGTGGGAGCAGTTCTTC; cdr3_aa: CASYGGTGSWEQFF
clone_size: .; j_call: TRBJ2-5; cdr3_length: 11; v_call: TRBV20-1; d_call: TRBD2; cdr3_nt: TGCAGTGCTAGAGTGCGGCTAGCGGAAGACTTC; cdr3_aa: CSARVRLAEDF
clone_size: few; j_call: TRBJ2-3; cdr3_length: 14; v_call: TRBV2; d_call: .; cdr3_nt: TGTGCCAGCAGAGGCGGTACTAGCACAGATACGCAGTATTTT; cdr3_aa: CASRGGTSTDTQYF
clone_size: .; j_call: TRBJ2-1; cdr3_length: 16; v_call: TRBV5-4; d_call: TRBD2; cdr3_nt: TGTGCCAGCAGCGCCGCAGCGGGAGGTACGTACAATGAGCAGTTCTTC; cdr3_aa: CASSAAAGGTYNEQFF
clone_size: .; j_call: TRBJ2-7; cdr3_length: 14; v_call: TRBV6-1; d_call: .; cdr3_nt: TGTGCCAGCAGGCTCTGGTATGGACGGGACGAGCAGTACTTC; cdr3_aa: CASRLWYGRDEQYF
clone_size: many; j_call: TRBJ1-2; cdr3_length: 13; v_call: TRBV11-3; d_call: TRBD1; cdr3_nt: TGTGCCAGCAGCCCCGGGACAGGCCAAGGCTACACCTTC; cdr3_aa: CASSPGTGQGYTF
clone_size: few; j_call: TRBJ1-5; cdr3_length: 15; v_call: TRBV6-2/TRBV6-3; d_call: .; cdr3_nt: TGTGCCAGCAGTTACTTTCAGGGCCGGAATCAGCCCCAGCATTTT; cdr3_aa: CASSYFQGRNQPQHF
clone_size: few; j_call: TRBJ1-1; cdr3_length: 14; v_call: TRBV12-5; d_call: .; cdr3_nt: TGTGCTAGTGGACGAAGCCCTTTGTACACTGAAGCTTTCTTT; cdr3_aa: CASGRSPLYTEAFF
clone_size: .; j_call: TRBJ1-1; cdr3_length: 14; v_call: TRBV12-3/TRBV12-4; d_call: .; cdr3_nt: TGTGCCAGCAGTTTTAAGGGTTTCGGCACTGAAGCTTTCTTT; cdr3_aa: CASSFKGFGTEAFF
clone_size: many; j_call: TRBJ1-1; cdr3_length: 12; v_call: TRBV30; d_call: .; cdr3_nt: TGTGCCTGGAGCGCCCTGAACACTGAAGCTTTCTTT; cdr3_aa: CAWSALNTEAFF
clone_size: .; j_call: TRBJ2-2; cdr3_length: 16; v_call: TRBV12-5; d_call: TRBD2; cdr3_nt: TGTGCTAGTGGTTCGATAGCGGGAGTGAACACCGGGGAGCTGTTTTTT; cdr3_aa: CASGSIAGVNTGELFF
clone_size: many; j_call: TRBJ2-3; cdr3_length: 13; v_call: TRBV3-1; d_call: .; cdr3_nt: TGTGCCAGCAGCGGGCGATTCGGAGATACGCAGTATTTT; cdr3_aa: CASSGRFGDTQYF
clone_size: .; j_call: TRBJ2-5; cdr3_length: 13; v_call: TRBV7-9; d_call: .; cdr3_nt: TGTGCTAGCAGCTTCAGCAGAGAAGAGACCCAGTACTTC; cdr3_aa: CASSFSREETQYF
clone_size: .; j_call: TRBJ2-7; cdr3_length: 17; v_call: TRBV5-1; d_call: TRBD2; cdr3_nt: TGCGCCAGCAGCTTATGGACTAGCGGGAGTGGTTCCGACGAGCAGTACTTC; cdr3_aa: CASSLWTSGSGSDEQYF
clone_size: few; j_call: TRBJ1-6; cdr3_length: 14; v_call: TRBV2; d_call: TRBD1; cdr3_nt: TGTGCCAGCAGGACGGGACAGGACAATTCACCCCTCCACTTT; cdr3_aa: CASRTGQDNSPLHF
clone_size: few; j_call: TRBJ2-2; cdr3_length: 17; v_call: TRBV6-2/TRBV6-3; d_call: .; cdr3_nt: TGTGCCAGCAGTTACCCCCGGGCCGTTCTTAACACCGGGGAGCTGTTTTTT; cdr3_aa: CASSYPRAVLNTGELFF
clone_size: few; j_call: TRBJ2-5; cdr3_length: 14; v_call: TRBV7-8; d_call: TRBD1; cdr3_nt: TGTGCCAGCAGCACAAAACAGGGGTTGGCGACCCAGTACTTC; cdr3_aa: CASSTKQGLATQYF
clone_size: .; j_call: TRBJ2-7; cdr3_length: 12; v_call: TRBV28; d_call: .; cdr3_nt: TGTGCCAGCAGCTCCACACCGGACGAGCAGTACTTC; cdr3_aa: CASSSTPDEQYF
clone_size: .; j_call: TRBJ1-2; cdr3_length: 14; v_call: TRBV5-1; d_call: TRBD1; cdr3_nt: TGCGCCAGCAGCCCGGGACAGGGCCGAACTGGCTACACCTTC; cdr3_aa: CASSPGQGRTGYTF
clone_size: .; j_call: TRBJ1-2; cdr3_length: 14; v_call: TRBV19; d_call: .; cdr3_nt: TGTGCCAGTAGTATAGCGTCAGGGGACTATGGCTACACCTTC; cdr3_aa: CASSIASGDYGYTF
clone_size: many; j_call: TRBJ2-5; cdr3_length: 14; v_call: TRBV11-2; d_call: .; cdr3_nt: TGTGCCAGCACCCCCCGACAGTTTCAAGAGACCCAGTACTTC; cdr3_aa: CASTPRQFQETQYF
clone_size: .; j_call: TRBJ2-7; cdr3_length: 9; v_call: TRBV20-1; d_call: .; cdr3_nt: TGCAGTGCTAGTAATCGGCAGTACTTC; cdr3_aa: CSASNRQYF
clone_size: many; j_call: TRBJ1-1; cdr3_length: 14; v_call: TRBV20-1; d_call: .; cdr3_nt: TGCAGTGCTAAATCGGGGGGCGAGGGCACTGAAGCTTTCTTT; cdr3_aa: CSAKSGGEGTEAFF
clone_size: .; j_call: TRBJ2-1; cdr3_length: 15; v_call: TRBV4-1; d_call: .; cdr3_nt: TGCGCCAGCAGCCAAGGCAGGGGCCCCACGAATGAGCAGTTCTTC; cdr3_aa: CASSQGRGPTNEQFF
clone_size: many; j_call: TRBJ1-2; cdr3_length: 12; v_call: TRBV28; d_call: .; cdr3_nt: TGTGCCAGCAGTTGGCGGTTCAGGGCGAGCACCTTC; cdr3_aa: CASSWRFRASTF
clone_size: .; j_call: TRBJ2-1; cdr3_length: 16; v_call: TRBV24-1; d_call: TRBD2; cdr3_nt: TGTGCCACCAGTCCGGGGGGGAGGGGCTCCTACAATGAGCAGTTCTTC; cdr3_aa: CATSPGGRGSYNEQFF